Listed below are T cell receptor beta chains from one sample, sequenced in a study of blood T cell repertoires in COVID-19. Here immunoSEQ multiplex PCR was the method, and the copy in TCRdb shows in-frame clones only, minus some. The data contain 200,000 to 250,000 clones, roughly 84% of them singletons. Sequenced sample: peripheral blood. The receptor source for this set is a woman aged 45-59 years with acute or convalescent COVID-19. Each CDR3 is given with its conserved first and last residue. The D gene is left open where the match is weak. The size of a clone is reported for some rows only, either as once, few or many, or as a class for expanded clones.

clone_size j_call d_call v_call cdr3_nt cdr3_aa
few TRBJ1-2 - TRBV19 TGTGCCAGTACCCTTCTTCCTGCAGGGCTCGGCTACACCTTC CASTLLPAGLGYTF
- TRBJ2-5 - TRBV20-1 TGCAGTGCTAGTTCCGGGGAAGAGACCCAGTACTTC CSASSGEETQYF
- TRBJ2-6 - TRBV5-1 TGCGCCAGCAGCTTGGAGAGGAAGGCGGGGGCCAACGTCCTGACTTTC CASSLERKAGANVLTF
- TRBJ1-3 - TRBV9 TGTGCCAGCAGCGGCGACAGGCCCCGCTCTGGAAACACCATATATTTT CASSGDRPRSGNTIYF
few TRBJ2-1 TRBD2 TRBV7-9 TGTGCCAGCAGCTTAGATCGGGCGGGGGGTCGGTTCTTC CASSLDRAGGRFF
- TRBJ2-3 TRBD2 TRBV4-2 TGTGCCAGCAGCCCTCAGGCGTTTGTTCAGCGGGAGAGCACAGATACGCAGTATTTT CASSPQAFVQRESTDTQYF
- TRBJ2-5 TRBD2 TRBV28 TGTCGTACCCAACTAGCGGGAGATTGGGAGACCCAGTACTTC CRTQLAGDWETQYF
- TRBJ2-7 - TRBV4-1 TGCGCCAGCAGCCAGCAAGGGCGGGACTACGAGCAGTACTTC CASSQQGRDYEQYF
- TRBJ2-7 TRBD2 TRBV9 TGTGCCAGCAGCGTGACTAGCGGAGACTACGAGCAGTACTTC CASSVTSGDYEQYF
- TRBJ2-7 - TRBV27 TGTGCCAGCAGTATCGGGTTCGAGCAGTACTTC CASSIGFEQYF
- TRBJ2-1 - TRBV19 TGTGCCAGTAGTATTGATTCAGGTTACAATGAGCAGTTCTTC CASSIDSGYNEQFF
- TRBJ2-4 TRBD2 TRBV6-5 TGTGCCAGCAGTTACGGGGCGGGGGAAAACATTCAGTACTTC CASSYGAGENIQYF
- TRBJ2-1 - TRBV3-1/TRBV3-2 TGTGCCAGCAGCCAAGCACTAGTCAACAATGAGCAGTTCTTC CASSQALVNNEQFF
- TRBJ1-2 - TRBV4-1 TGCGCCAGCAGCCAAGAACAGAGTAACTATGGCTACACCTTC CASSQEQSNYGYTF
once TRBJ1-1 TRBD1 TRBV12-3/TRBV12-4 TGTGCCAGCAGTTTGGCAGGGGGCACTGAAGCTTTCTTT CASSLAGGTEAFF
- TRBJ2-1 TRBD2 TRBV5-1 TGCGCCAGCAGCCCGGGGACTAGCGGGAGGGGGCGCAATGAGCAGTTCTTC CASSPGTSGRGRNEQFF
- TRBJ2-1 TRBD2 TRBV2 TGTGCCAGCAGGGGGACTAGCGGCACTTCTAGCTCCTACAATGAGCAGTTCTTC CASRGTSGTSSSYNEQFF